The 9 T cell receptor beta chains listed next were all sequenced from one sample in a study of T cell responses to AZD1222 COVID-19 vaccine (dated by TCRdb to the early 2020s). The sample's time point label, in plain terms: baseline before first vaccination. Libraries were prepared through the immunoSEQ multiplex PCR assay. TCRdb took this table from immuneACCESS and kept in-frame rearrangements with V and J called. Such tables lack part of the clones; where checked against another copy, unresolved V genes explain under half of the gap, and the rest is unexplained. Within this sample are under 200,000 clones, with about nine tenths of them counted one time only. Nearly 1% of the sample lies in the top ten. The material sequenced was peripheral blood, taken on day 0 of AZD1222 vaccination. Every receptor here comes from an adult in good health.

In this sample, this clone turned up once. V and J are TRBV11-3 and TRBJ2-1; 9 bases agree with TRBD2. CDR1 and CDR2 (germline): SGHNT, YENEEA. The ends lost 4 bases at V and 6 bases at J; junction bases unmatched: 10. This CDR3 contains 16 residues. CDR3 loop: CASSSPLFSGSNEQFF. The CDR3 DNA follows: TGTGCCAGCAGCTCCCCTCTATTTAGCGGGAGCAATGAGCAGTTCTTC. The full variable domain, in which reference TRBV11-3 and TRBJ2-1 provide the parts outside the CDR3, is EAGVVQSPRYKIIEKKQPVAFWCNPISGHNTLYWYLQNLGQGPELLIRYENEEAVDDSQLPKDRFSAERLKGVDSTLKIQPAELGDSAVYLCASSSPLFSGSNEQFFGPGTRLTVL.

The gene calls are TRBV10-3 and TRBJ2-4; D tentatively reads TRBD1 or TRBD2 (5 bases each). This CDR3 is built from 17 residues. Trimming took 0 bases from V and 0 from J, leaving 12 bases between them. Germline V lookup: CDR1 ENHRY, CDR2 SYGVKD. CDR3 amino acids: CAISESGPGLAKNIQYF. CDR3 coding DNA: TGTGCCATCAGTGAGTCGGGTCCGGGGCTAGCCAAAAACATTCAGTACTTC.

This chain uses TRBV6-5 with TRBJ1-1; tentatively, D is TRBD1 (5 bases). The V gene's germline CDR1 is MNHEY and CDR2 SVGAGI. The CDR3 runs to 14 residues. The V end lost 6 bases, the J end lost 4 bases, and 15 bases lay between the germline ends. The DNA for the CDR3 is TGTGCCAGCAGAAAAGGGAGGGGAAGCACTGAAGCTTTCTTT. As protein: CASRKGRGSTEAFF.

The rearrangement joins TRBV4-3 to TRBJ1-1, with D hard to call. The CDR3 covers 16 residues. Germline CDR1 and CDR2: LGHNA and YSLEER. Trimming pared 1 base from V and 7 bases from J, leaving 19 bases between. CDR3 in DNA: TGCGCCAGCAGCCAAGCTGTTTTGAGTGCTGGTGGTGAAGCTTTCTTT. It codes for CASSQAVLSAGGEAFF.

The gene calls are TRBV24-1 and TRBJ2-2; 12 nucleotides agree with TRBD2. Unmatched junction bases numbered 7, after V lost 7 bases and J lost 2 bases. There are 17 residues in the CDR3. Per germline, CDR1 KGHDR and CDR2 SFDVKD. The CDR3: CATSTRTSGDNTGELFF. CDR3 in DNA: TGTGCCACCAGCACCAGGACTAGCGGGGATAACACCGGGGAGCTGTTTTTT.

This clone has a handful of counts. The chain uses TRBV3-1 (or the pseudogene TRBV3-2) and TRBJ1-2, with 8 bases lining up with TRBD1. Germline lookup yields CDR1 LGHDT and CDR2 YNNKEL (reference sequence). This CDR3 is built from 15 residues. The trim removed 0 bases at V and 5 bases at J, leaving 5 bases unmatched. In DNA, the CDR3 is TGTGCCAGCAGCCAAGATGACGGGACAGGTTATGGCTACACCTTC. Its translation: CASSQDDGTGYGYTF.

Remarks on this clone: The junction and the germline gene differ at one end; a read error may be behind it. V usage is TRBV11-2 and J usage is TRBJ2-7; 8 bases fit TRBD1. The CDR3 loop spans 14 amino acids. The V gene's germline CDR1 is SGHAT and CDR2 FQNNGV. The CDR3 protein is CASSFGTGSYKQYF. DNA of the CDR3: TGTGCCAGCAGCTTCGGGACAGGTTCCTACAAGCAGTACTTC.

The rearrangement links TRBV28 to TRBJ1-2; TRBD1 aligns across 7 bases. With 5 bases clipped from V and 6 bases from J, the junction kept 3 bases outside the gene matches. This CDR3 comprises 12 residues. Per the germline V gene, CDR1 is MDHEN and CDR2 is SYDVKM. CDR3: CASSPGTDGYTF. The CDR3 DNA reads TGTGCCAGCAGTCCGGGGACAGATGGCTACACCTTC.

This chain uses TRBV6-5 with TRBJ2-2; 8 nucleotides align to TRBD2. J gave up 2 bases and V 5 bases, and 4 bases lay outside the gene matches. Looked up from germline, CDR1 is MNHEY and CDR2 is SVGAGI. The CDR3 sequence is 15 residues long. The DNA of the CDR3 is TGTGCCAGCAGTCCTAGCGGGTTAAACACCGGGGAGCTGTTTTTT. Translating gives CASSPSGLNTGELFF.